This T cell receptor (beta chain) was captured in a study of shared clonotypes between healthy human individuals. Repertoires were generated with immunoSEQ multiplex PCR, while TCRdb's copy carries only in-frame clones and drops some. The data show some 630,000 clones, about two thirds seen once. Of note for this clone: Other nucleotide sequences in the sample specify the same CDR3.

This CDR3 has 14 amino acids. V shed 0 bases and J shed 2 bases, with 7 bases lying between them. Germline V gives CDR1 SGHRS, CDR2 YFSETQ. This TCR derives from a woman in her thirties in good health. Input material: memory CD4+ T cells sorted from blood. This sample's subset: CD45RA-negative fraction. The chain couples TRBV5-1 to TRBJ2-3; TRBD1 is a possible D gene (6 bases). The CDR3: CASSLGTVTDTQYF. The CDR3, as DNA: TGCGCCAGCAGCTTGGGGACAGTCACAGATACGCAGTATTTT.